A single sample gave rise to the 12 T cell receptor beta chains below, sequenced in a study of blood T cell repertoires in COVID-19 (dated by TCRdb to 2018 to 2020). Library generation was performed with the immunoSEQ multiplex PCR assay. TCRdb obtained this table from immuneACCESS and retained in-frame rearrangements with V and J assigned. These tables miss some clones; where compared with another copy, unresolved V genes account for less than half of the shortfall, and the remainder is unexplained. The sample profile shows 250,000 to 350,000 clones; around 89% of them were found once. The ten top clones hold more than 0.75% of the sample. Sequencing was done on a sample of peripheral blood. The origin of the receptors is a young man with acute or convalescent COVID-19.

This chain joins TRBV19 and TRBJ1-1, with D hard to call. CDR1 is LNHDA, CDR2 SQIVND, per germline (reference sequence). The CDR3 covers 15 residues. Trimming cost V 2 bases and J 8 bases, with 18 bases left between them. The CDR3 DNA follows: TGTGCCAGTAGTATAATATTCGACAAAGGCCGAGAAGCTTTCTTT. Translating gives CASSIIFDKGREAFF.

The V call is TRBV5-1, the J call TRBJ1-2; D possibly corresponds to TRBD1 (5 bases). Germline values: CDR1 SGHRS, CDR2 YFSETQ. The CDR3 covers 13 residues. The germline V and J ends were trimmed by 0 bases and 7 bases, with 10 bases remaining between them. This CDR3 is CASSLAQGGGYTF. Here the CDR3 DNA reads TGCGCCAGCAGCTTGGCGCAGGGTGGTGGCTACACCTTC.

The CDR3 sequence: CASSHRVANEKLFF. For the CDR3, the DNA is TGTGCCAGTTCCCACCGGGTCGCCAATGAAAAACTGTTTTTT. The chain employs TRBV6-5 and TRBJ1-4; no firm D call. Germline values: CDR1 MNHEY, CDR2 SVGAGI. V lost 9 bases and J lost 5, with 16 bases in between. The CDR3 is 14 residues long.

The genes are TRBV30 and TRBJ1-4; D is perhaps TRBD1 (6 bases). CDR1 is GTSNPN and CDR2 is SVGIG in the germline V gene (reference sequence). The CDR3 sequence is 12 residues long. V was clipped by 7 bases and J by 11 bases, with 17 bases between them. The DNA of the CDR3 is TGTGCCTTTTCGCCACAGGGAAACAAACTGTTTTTT. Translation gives CAFSPQGNKLFF.

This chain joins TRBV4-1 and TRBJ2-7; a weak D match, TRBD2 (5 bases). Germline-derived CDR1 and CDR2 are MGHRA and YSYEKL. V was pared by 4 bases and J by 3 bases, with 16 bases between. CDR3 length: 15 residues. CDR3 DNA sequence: TGCGCCAGCAGCCCCGGTGGAGGACTCGGCTACGAGCAGTACTTC. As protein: CASSPGGGLGYEQYF.

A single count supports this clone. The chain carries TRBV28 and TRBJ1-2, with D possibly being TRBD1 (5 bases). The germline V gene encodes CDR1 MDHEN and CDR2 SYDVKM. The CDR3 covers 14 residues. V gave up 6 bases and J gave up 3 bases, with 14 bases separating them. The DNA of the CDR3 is TGTGCCAGCAGCCGTGGAGGGGATTACTATGGCTACACCTTC. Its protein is CASSRGGDYYGYTF.

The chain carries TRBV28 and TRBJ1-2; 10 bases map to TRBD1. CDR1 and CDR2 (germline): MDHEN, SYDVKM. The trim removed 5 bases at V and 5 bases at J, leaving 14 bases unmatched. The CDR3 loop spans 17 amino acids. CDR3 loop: CASSMGQGYVIQYGYTF. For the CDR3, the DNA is TGTGCCAGCAGTATGGGACAGGGGTACGTTATCCAATATGGCTACACCTTC.

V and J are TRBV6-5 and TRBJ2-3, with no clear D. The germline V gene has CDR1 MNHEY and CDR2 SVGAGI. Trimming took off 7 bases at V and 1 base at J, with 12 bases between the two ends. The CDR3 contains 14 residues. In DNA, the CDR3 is TGTGCCAGCAAGCCATCGCGAGGCACAGATACGCAGTATTTT. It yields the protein CASKPSRGTDTQYF.

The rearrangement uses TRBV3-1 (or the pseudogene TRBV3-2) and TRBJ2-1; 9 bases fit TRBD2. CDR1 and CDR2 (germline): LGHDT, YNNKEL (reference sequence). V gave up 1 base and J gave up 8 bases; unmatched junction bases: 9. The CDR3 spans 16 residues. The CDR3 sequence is CASSQGVGGRVHEQFF. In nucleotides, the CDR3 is TGTGCCAGCAGCCAAGGAGTCGGCGGGAGGGTCCATGAGCAGTTCTTC.

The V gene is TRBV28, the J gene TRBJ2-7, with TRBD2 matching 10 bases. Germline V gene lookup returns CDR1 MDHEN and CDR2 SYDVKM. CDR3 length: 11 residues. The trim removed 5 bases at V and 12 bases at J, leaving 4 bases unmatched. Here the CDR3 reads CASSTSGKAYF. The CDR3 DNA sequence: TGTGCCAGCAGTACTAGCGGGAAAGCGTACTTC. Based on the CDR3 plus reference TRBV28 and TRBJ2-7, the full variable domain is DVKVTQSSRYLVKRTGEKVFLECVQDMDHENMFWYRQDPGLGLRLIYFSYDVKMKEKGDIPEGYSVSREKKERFSLILESASTNQTSMYLCASSTSGKAYFGPGTRLTVT.

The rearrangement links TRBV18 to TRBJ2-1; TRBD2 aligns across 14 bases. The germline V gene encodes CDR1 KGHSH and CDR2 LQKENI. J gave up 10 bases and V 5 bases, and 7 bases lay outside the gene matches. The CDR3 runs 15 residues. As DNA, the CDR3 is TGTGCCAGCTCATCGGGACTAGCGGGGGATAAAGAGCAGTTCTTC. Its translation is CASSSGLAGDKEQFF.

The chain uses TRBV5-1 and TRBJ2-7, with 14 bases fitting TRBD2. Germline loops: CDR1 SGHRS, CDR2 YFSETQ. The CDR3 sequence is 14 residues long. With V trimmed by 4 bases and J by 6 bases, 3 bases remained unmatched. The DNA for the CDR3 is TGCGCCAGCAGCAGACTAGCGGGAGGGTCCGAGCAGTACTTC. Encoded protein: CASSRLAGGSEQYF.